What follows are 20 T cell receptor beta chains derived from one specimen sequenced in a study of T-cell reconstitution after alpha-beta-depleted transplantation in children (dated by TCRdb to about 2016). Receptors were amplified or captured by PCR. These reads were obtained on an Illumina HiSeq 2500. Molecular barcoding was employed in the preparation of TCR libraries, with unique molecular identifiers being used to normalize TCRbeta repertoire quantification. TCRdb trimmed public reads at Q25 via fastp, called clones via MiXCR and kept in-frame beta chains. A single entry per CDR3 protein holds the most common genes and DNA from its merged rows. In this sample the table shows around 380,000 distinct CDR3 sequences, approximately 10% of which occur a single time. The ten largest clones represent approximately 5% of the sample. Sample: PBMCs from the stem cell graft donor, taken from the stem cell graft. Every receptor here comes from a human donor who donated a stem cell graft to a child with acute myeloid leukemia.

Many counts were recorded for this clonotype. V and J are TRBV9 and TRBJ2-2, with a possible D match to TRBD2 (6 bases). Trimming took 4 bases from V and 1 from J, leaving 11 bases between them. Germline-derived CDR1 and CDR2 are SGDLS and YYNGEE. The CDR3 length is 15 residues. The chain's CDR3 is CASSLRSGNTGELFF. CDR3 coding DNA: TGTGCCAGCAGCCTACGTAGCGGGAACACCGGGGAGCTGTTTTTT. Full variable domain (missing parts from reference TRBV9 and TRBJ2-2): DSGVTQTPKHLITATGQRVTLRCSPRSGDLSVYWYQQSLDQGLQFLIQYYNGEERAKGNILERFSAQQFPDLHSELNLSSLELGDSALYFCASSLRSGNTGELFFGEGSRLTVL.

V and J are TRBV10-3 and TRBJ2-2; the match to TRBD2 covers 14 bases. CDR3 length: 17 amino acids. In germline, CDR1 is ENHRY, CDR2 SYGVKD. With 3 bases clipped from V and 5 bases from J, the junction kept 5 bases outside the gene matches. The DNA of the CDR3 is TGTGCCATCAGTGACCACGGACTAGCGGGAGGTACCGGGGAGCTGTTTTTT. Translated: CAISDHGLAGGTGELFF.

This clonotype was picked up a small number of times. V and J are TRBV4-2 and TRBJ1-2, with D unresolved. CDR1 LGHNA and CDR2 YNFKEQ come from the germline V gene. CDR3 length: 13 residues. The V end was cut by 1 base, the J end by 2 bases, with 5 bases between. The CDR3, as DNA: TGTGCCAGCAGCCAAGGTATGAACTATGGCTACACCTTC. It yields the protein CASSQGMNYGYTF.

This clonotype turned up a few times. V and J are TRBV10-2 and TRBJ2-1; 14 positions match TRBD2. The germline CDR1 and CDR2 sequences are WSHSY and SAAADI. The CDR3 contains 18 residues. Trimming cost V 6 bases and J 8 bases; bases outside gene matches: 15. CDR3 nucleotides: TGCGCCAGCAGCCCGAGGGGGACTAGCGGGGGCCTCCGGGATGAGCAGTTCTTC. Translated: CASSPRGTSGGLRDEQFF.

The chain joins TRBV11-2 to TRBJ2-5; possibly TRBD1 for D (8 bases). Germline CDR1 SGHAT, CDR2 FQNNGV. The CDR3 totals 16 residues. Trimming cost V 5 bases and J 8 bases, with 24 bases left between them. The CDR3 sequence: CASSNRQGRGKDTQYF. In nucleotides, the CDR3 is TGTGCCAGCAGCAACAGACAGGGGAGGGGGAAGGATACCCAGTACTTC.

This rearrangement joins TRBV5-1 to TRBJ1-3, with D maybe TRBD1 (6 bases). The CDR3 spans 14 residues. Germline V gene data show CDR1 as SGHRS and CDR2 as YFSETQ. V lost 1 base, J lost 3 bases, and 8 bases lay in between. As DNA, the CDR3 is TGCGCCAGCAGCTTGCAGACAGGTGGAAACACCATATATTTT. Translation: CASSLQTGGNTIYF.

The chain employs TRBV7-9 and TRBJ2-6; D gene uncertain. Germline V gives CDR1 SEHNR, CDR2 FQNEAQ (reference sequence). V lost 5 bases and J 2 bases, leaving 13 bases between the germline ends. The CDR3 spans 16 residues. The CDR3 region has the DNA TGTGCCAGCAGCCAACTTGCGGTAACTGGGGCCAACGTCCTGACTTTC. Protein: CASSQLAVTGANVLTF.

This clonotype was detected many times. The rearrangement links TRBV29-1 to TRBJ2-3, with D unresolved. Germline V lookup: CDR1 SQVTM, CDR2 ANQGSEA. The germline V and J ends were trimmed by 1 base and 0 bases, with 5 bases remaining between them. The CDR3 loop spans 13 amino acids. Here the CDR3 DNA reads TGCAGCGTTGAAGTGGGGAGCACAGATACGCAGTATTTT. Protein sequence: CSVEVGSTDTQYF.

The chain combines TRBV7-9 with TRBJ2-1; the D gene could be TRBD1 or TRBD2 (6 bases each). CDR3 length: 16 amino acids. V was cut by 1 base and J by 7 bases, with 17 bases left in between. The germline CDR1 and CDR2 sequences are SEHNR and FQNEAQ (reference sequence). CDR3 nucleotides: TGTGCCAGCAGCTTAGTGCCAGGGGCGAGCGGGAATGAGCAGTTCTTC. This gives the protein CASSLVPGASGNEQFF.

This clonotype was counted ten times or more. The chain joins TRBV12-3 or TRBV12-4 to TRBJ2-5; D possibly matches TRBD1 or TRBD2 (5 bases each). The CDR3 has 14 residues. V lost 6 bases and J 4 bases, leaving 15 bases between the germline ends. The CDR3 reads CASRATGGLETQYF. The CDR3 region has the DNA TGTGCCAGCAGAGCTACAGGCGGACTAGAGACCCAGTACTTC.

This clonotype has a count of ten or more. The chain links TRBV11-2 to TRBJ2-7; tentative D call: TRBD2 (5 bases). Germline CDR1 and CDR2: SGHAT and FQNNGV. Trimming took 4 bases from V and 3 from J, leaving 13 bases between them. CDR3 length equals 14 residues. Here the CDR3 DNA reads TGTGCCAGCAGCTGGAGTAGCGCCAACTACGAGCAGTACTTC. It codes for CASSWSSANYEQYF. Combining the CDR3 with reference TRBV11-2 and TRBJ2-7 gives the whole variable domain EAGVAQSPRYKIIEKRQSVAFWCNPISGHATLYWYQQILGQGPKLLIQFQNNGVVDDSQLPKDRFSAERLKGVDSTLKIQPAKLEDSAVYLCASSWSSANYEQYFGPGTRLTVT.

This clonotype was detected many times. This rearrangement joins TRBV5-1 to TRBJ2-5; maybe TRBD2 (6 bases). The CDR3 loop spans 14 amino acids. Per germline, CDR1 SGHRS and CDR2 YFSETQ. Trimming shortened V by 4 bases and J by 1 base, and 11 bases separated the two germline ends. In nucleotides, the CDR3 is TGCGCCAGCAGCCCGCGGGACGGCCAAGAGACCCAGTACTTC. Its translation: CASSPRDGQETQYF.

This clonotype showed up many times. This chain joins TRBV3-1 and TRBJ2-3, with 8 bases aligning to TRBD2. Trimming at V came to 4 bases and at J to 2 bases, leaving 2 bases not matched to a gene. The V gene's germline CDR1 is LGHDT and CDR2 YNNKEL (reference sequence). The CDR3 is made up of 14 amino acids. The chain's CDR3 is CASSPRGDTDTQYF. The CDR3 DNA is TGTGCCAGCAGCCCGCGGGGGGACACAGATACGCAGTATTTT.

This clonotype was seen a handful of times. The V gene is TRBV20-1, the J gene TRBJ2-3; perhaps TRBD2 as D (6 bases). V was cut by 0 bases and J by 1 base, with 8 bases left in between. CDR3 size: 14 residues. Germline V CDR1 and CDR2: DFQATT, SNEGSKA (reference sequence). The CDR3 DNA sequence: TGCAGTGCTAGAGATGGCGGGGGCACAGATACGCAGTATTTT. This sequence encodes CSARDGGGTDTQYF.

Remarks on this clonotype: The junction shows a germline mismatch at one end, possibly a read error. This rearrangement joins TRBV5-1 to TRBJ2-3, with 11 positions matching TRBD2. The germline gives CDR1 SGHRS, CDR2 YFSETQ. The CDR3 consists of 16 residues. DNA of the CDR3: TGCGCCAGCAGCCCTCCGGGGACTAGCGGCACAAATACGCAGTATTTT. Amino acids: CASSPPGTSGTNTQYF.

At least ten counts were recorded for this clonotype. V gene TRBV6-2 or TRBV6-3 combines with J gene TRBJ2-3; possibly TRBD1 for D (6 bases). Trimming took 7 bases from V and 2 from J, leaving 16 bases between them. Looked up from germline, CDR1 is MNHEY and CDR2 is SVGEGT. CDR3 length equals 15 residues. In DNA, the CDR3 is TGTGCCAGCACCAAACCGGACAGCCACACAGATACGCAGTATTTT. Translation: CASTKPDSHTDTQYF.

This clonotype was observed a handful of times. V gene TRBV5-1 combines with J gene TRBJ2-3, with 12 bases matching TRBD2. There are 20 residues in the CDR3. Germline CDR1 is SGHRS and CDR2 is YFSETQ. With 4 bases clipped from V and 7 bases from J, the junction kept 22 bases outside the gene matches. Here the CDR3 reads CASSPGGPVASGRAGYTQYF. DNA of the CDR3: TGCGCCAGCAGCCCTGGAGGGCCGGTGGCTAGCGGGAGGGCCGGATATACGCAGTATTTT.

This clonotype was detected a few times. The chain recombines TRBV11-2 with TRBJ1-1, with 7 bases matching TRBD1. This CDR3 is built from 17 residues. Looked up from germline, CDR1 is SGHAT and CDR2 is FQNNGV. The trim removed 4 bases at V and 1 base at J, leaving 12 bases unmatched. Here the CDR3 reads CASSSGTLGQKNTEAFF. The CDR3 nucleotides are TGTGCCAGCAGCTCAGGGACCCTGGGACAGAAGAACACTGAAGCTTTCTTT.

The chain employs TRBV11-1 and TRBJ2-3, with D unresolved. V was clipped by 6 bases and J by 6 bases, with 10 bases between them. The germline V gene encodes CDR1 SGHAT and CDR2 FQDESV (reference sequence). CDR3 length equals 12 residues. CDR3 nucleotides: TGTGCCAGCAGTCACCGGCTGGATACGCAGTATTTT. This codes for CASSHRLDTQYF.

This clonotype was recorded many times. The CDR3 sequence: CASSQPGQGNYGYTF. The DNA of the CDR3 is TGTGCCAGCAGCCAACCGGGACAGGGGAACTATGGCTACACCTTC. The chain links TRBV4-2 to TRBJ1-2, with 10 bases identical to TRBD1. The CDR3 has 15 amino acids. CDR1 is LGHNA, CDR2 YNFKEQ, per germline. V trimming: 2 bases; J trimming: 2 bases; junction bases outside the gene matches: 2.